Listed here are 17 T cell receptor beta chains from one sample, sequenced in a study of cytomegalovirus exposure and HLA in healthy donors. Both 60 Vbeta primers and 13 Jbeta primers went into the PCR. Libraries were prepared by immunoSEQ multiplex PCR; TCRdb keeps only in-frame clonotypes and omits some of them. The repertoire table contains some 130,000 clones. Sequenced input: PBMCs. Receptor source: a woman in her forties in good health and CMV-seropositive.

This chain uses TRBV9 with TRBJ1-2; D perhaps matches TRBD1 (6 bases). V lost 6 bases and J 2 bases, leaving 23 bases between the germline ends. Looked up from germline, CDR1 is SGDLS and CDR2 is YYNGEE. The CDR3 totals 17 residues. The CDR3 protein is CASTITAGERRNYGYTF. CDR3 bases: TGTGCCAGCACCATCACGGCAGGGGAACGTAGAAACTATGGCTACACCTTC.

V gene TRBV5-1 combines with J gene TRBJ2-2; perhaps TRBD1 as D (6 bases). V was trimmed by 5 bases and J by 0 bases, leaving 8 bases between them. Per germline, CDR1 SGHRS and CDR2 YFSETQ. The CDR3 contains 14 residues. The CDR3 nucleotides read TGCGCCAGCAGAGGACAGACGAACACCGGGGAGCTGTTTTTT. Translation: CASRGQTNTGELFF. Using reference TRBV5-1 and TRBJ2-2 for the parts outside the CDR3, the full variable domain is KAGVTQTPRYLIKTRGQQVTLSCSPISGHRSVSWYQQTPGQGLQFLFEYFSETQRNKGNFPGRFSGRQFSNSRSEMNVSTLELGDSALYLCASRGQTNTGELFFGEGSRLTVL.

This sequence joins TRBV27 and TRBJ2-3; D might be TRBD2 (5 bases). The CDR3 spans 16 residues. The germline V gene encodes CDR1 MNHEY and CDR2 SMNVEV (reference sequence). V lost 6 bases and J lost 1, with 17 bases in between. CDR3 nucleotide sequence: TGTGCCAGCAGGCCGCGGGTACAGAGGGGCACAGATACGCAGTATTTT. Translation: CASRPRVQRGTDTQYF.

This chain uses TRBV5-6 with TRBJ2-7; D might be TRBD1 (6 bases). The germline V and J ends were trimmed by 1 base and 6 bases, with 20 bases remaining between them. Germline V lookup: CDR1 SGHDT, CDR2 YYEEEE. This CDR3 contains 16 residues. CDR3 nucleotides: TGTGCCAGCAGCTTGTGGCTGGGGGCCCACACTCCCGAGCAGTACTTC. Translating gives CASSLWLGAHTPEQYF.

Details on this clone: Within the sample, other DNA sequences also encode this same CDR3. The chain recombines TRBV6-5 with TRBJ2-7; 9 positions match TRBD1. Germline CDR1 and CDR2: MNHEY and SVGAGI. V trimming: 6 bases; J trimming: 3 bases; junction bases outside the gene matches: 6. This CDR3 contains 14 residues. This CDR3 is CASSPGQGIYEQYF. The DNA of the CDR3 is TGTGCCAGCAGCCCCGGACAGGGGATCTACGAGCAGTACTTC.

The chain uses TRBV11-2 and TRBJ2-6; 9 positions match TRBD1. Germline V lookup: CDR1 SGHAT, CDR2 FQNNGV. Trimming cost V 4 bases and J 4 bases; bases outside gene matches: 11. The CDR3 consists of 18 residues. Here the CDR3 DNA reads TGTGCCAGCAGCTCCCTGGACAGGGGCGTCCCCGGGGCCAACGTCCTGACTTTC. This codes for CASSSLDRGVPGANVLTF.

V usage is TRBV28 and J usage is TRBJ2-5, with D perhaps matching TRBD2 (6 bases). The DNA end favors TRBJ2-7, so the J call may be wrong. Germline V CDR1 and CDR2: MDHEN, SYDVKM. The CDR3 loop spans 14 amino acids. The CDR3 region is CASRSLGLLYEQYF. CDR3 coding DNA: TGTGCCAGCAGGTCTTTGGGACTCCTCTACGAGCAGTACTTC.

The chain employs TRBV2 and TRBJ1-2; TRBD1 is a possible D gene (6 bases). Looked up from germline, CDR1 is SNHLY and CDR2 is FYNNEI. The CDR3 runs to 14 residues. V was clipped by 7 bases and J by 2 bases, with 14 bases between them. CDR3 loop: CASTRGGANYGYTF. The CDR3 DNA reads as TGTGCCAGCACCCGAGGGGGGGCGAACTATGGCTACACCTTC.

This sequence joins TRBV27 and TRBJ2-1, with D perhaps TRBD2 (5 bases). Per the germline V gene, CDR1 is MNHEY and CDR2 is SMNVEV (reference sequence). V lost 5 bases to trimming and J lost 2 bases, with 13 bases between them. The CDR3 extends over 15 amino acids. The CDR3 region is CASSPLMRAYNEQFF. DNA of the CDR3: TGTGCCAGCAGTCCGCTGATGAGGGCCTACAATGAGCAGTTCTTC.

The rearrangement links TRBV11-2 to TRBJ2-7, with D possibly TRBD2 on 6 matching bases. The germline CDR1 and CDR2 sequences are SGHAT and FQNNGV. With 4 bases removed from V and 0 bases from J, the gap between germline ends came to 13 bases. There are 15 residues in the CDR3. DNA for the CDR3: TGTGCCAGCAGCTCGGAGCGGGTCCACTCCTACGAGCAGTACTTC. This codes for CASSSERVHSYEQYF.

The rearrangement uses TRBV4-2 and TRBJ2-7; TRBD2 matches 8 bases. Germline lookup yields CDR1 LGHNA and CDR2 YNFKEQ. The CDR3 consists of 16 residues. Unmatched junction bases numbered 8, after V lost 2 bases and J lost 2 bases. The CDR3: CASSQTTSGYTYEQYF. The CDR3, as DNA: TGTGCCAGCAGCCAAACCACTAGCGGTTATACCTACGAGCAGTACTTC.

The J gene is TRBJ2-1, the V gene TRBV18, with TRBD2 matching 9 bases. The CDR3 is 16 residues long. Germline V gives CDR1 KGHSH, CDR2 LQKENI. After removal of 4 bases from V and 0 bases from J, the junction contained 4 bases not matched to a gene. CDR3 residues: CASSRSGGSSYNEQFF. In DNA, the CDR3 is TGTGCCAGCTCACGGAGCGGGGGGAGCTCCTACAATGAGCAGTTCTTC.

The chain carries TRBV30 and TRBJ2-7, with D perhaps TRBD1 (5 bases). CDR1 GTSNPN and CDR2 SVGIG come from the germline V gene (reference sequence). The CDR3 spans 12 residues. Trimming pared 2 bases from V and 3 bases from J, leaving 8 bases between. CDR3 protein: CAWSTDSYEQYF. The DNA for the CDR3 is TGTGCCTGGAGTACCGACAGCTACGAGCAGTACTTC. Together with reference TRBV30 and TRBJ2-7, the CDR3 gives the full variable domain: SQTIHQWPATLVQPVGSPLSLECTVEGTSNPNLYWYRQAAGRGLQLLFYSVGIGQISSEVPQNLSASRPQDRQFILSSKKLLLSDSGFYLCAWSTDSYEQYFGPGTRLTVT.

The rearrangement links TRBV15 to TRBJ2-5; TRBD2 might be the D (6 bases). V dropped 3 bases and J dropped 0 bases, with 14 bases sitting between them. There are 16 residues in the CDR3. Germline values: CDR1 LNHNV, CDR2 YYDKDF (reference sequence). Here the CDR3 reads CATSRGEAGHQETQYF. CDR3 bases: TGTGCCACCAGCAGGGGAGAGGCGGGACACCAAGAGACCCAGTACTTC.

V gene TRBV28 combines with J gene TRBJ1-1; 8 positions agree with TRBD1. From germline, CDR1 is MDHEN and CDR2 SYDVKM. The CDR3 is 14 residues long. The V and J ends lost 6 bases and 5 bases, in that order; junction bases with no gene match: 8. In DNA, the CDR3 is TGTGCCAGCAGAGCAGGGGGCGCGTGGACTGAAGCTTTCTTT. Its protein product is CASRAGGAWTEAFF.

CDR3 amino acids: CAWIRGRTDTQYF. CDR3 bases: TGTGCCTGGATACGAGGGCGCACAGATACGCAGTATTTT. The chain employs TRBV30 and TRBJ2-3; TRBD2 might be the D (5 bases). This CDR3 is built from 13 residues. V gave up 4 bases and J gave up 1 base, with 9 bases separating them. CDR1 is GTSNPN, CDR2 SVGIG, per germline (reference sequence).

The gene calls are TRBV18 and TRBJ2-2, with D unresolved. The CDR3 runs 12 residues. V was cut by 3 bases and J by 4 bases, with 3 bases left in between. Germline V gives CDR1 KGHSH, CDR2 LQKENI. The DNA for the CDR3 is TGTGCCAGCTCACCCCTCACCGGGGAGCTGTTTTTT. This gives the protein CASSPLTGELFF.